This TCR beta chain was found in a study of blood T cell repertoires in COVID-19. Turning to the study itself: COVID-19 samples, acute and convalescent, were from the United States, Italy and Spain. The analysed material was cDNA or gDNA that came from T cells, B-cell-depleted T cells, or PBMCs.

This clone was picked up one time. Study processing details: Estimation of nucleated cell counts relied on the amplification of reference gene primers. Clones were sequenced by immunoSEQ multiplex PCR, and TCRdb holds only the in-frame ones, with some missing. Clone size and V and J calls were adopted from that table, with D and trimming inferred from the DNA. The sample includes tens of thousands of clones, around nine tenths of them seen just once. The CDR3 contains 15 residues. Germline V gene sequence: CDR1 SGHTA, CDR2 FQGNSA. V was pared by 4 bases and J by 1 base, with 4 bases of the junction left unmatched.

This chain joins TRBV7-2 and TRBJ2-3; 8 bases align to TRBD2. The sequencing input was peripheral blood. This clonotype was sampled from a man between 60 and 75 years old with acute or convalescent COVID-19. The CDR3 nucleotides read TGTGCCAGCAGCTCGGGGGGGCCCGGCACAGATACGCAGTATTTT. Translation gives CASSSGGPGTDTQYF.